Listed here are 25 T cell receptor beta chains from one sample, sequenced in a study of beta chain features in type 1 diabetes. General observations from the study: Significant though moderate, a shortening of TCRB CDR3s appeared in all four CD4+ subsets of Type 1 diabetes patients.

What was sequenced were expressed TCRB transcripts, since all of the isolated RNA had been reverse transcribed. Clones were sequenced by immunoSEQ multiplex PCR, and TCRdb holds only the in-frame ones, with some missing. The sample yields 310,000 or so clones, approximately 10% seen once. Their recognized antigens are unknown. Sequencing input: central memory CD4+ T cells from blood. All receptors come from a man younger than 45 with type 1 diabetes.

The chain couples TRBV25-1 to TRBJ2-7; unclear D gene. Trimming took 4 bases from V and 3 from J, leaving 4 bases between them. Germline V lookup: CDR1 MGHDK, CDR2 SYGVNS. The CDR3 spans 11 residues. CDR3 protein: CASSGLYEQYF. The CDR3 nucleotides read TGTGCCAGCAGTGGGCTCTACGAGCAGTACTTC.

This clone was picked up a small number of times. Other DNA sequences in the sample encode the same CDR3. This chain connects TRBV11-3 to TRBJ2-7; the match to TRBD2 covers 10 bases. Trimming removed 1 base from V and 4 bases from J; junction bases left unmatched: 4. Germline assignment: CDR1 SGHNT and CDR2 YENEEA. There are 15 residues in the CDR3. CDR3 bases: TGTGCCAGCAGCTTAGGGGCTAGCGGGGGATACGAGCAGTACTTC. Translated, it gives CASSLGASGGYEQYF.

The chain combines TRBV27 with TRBJ1-2, with D possibly TRBD1 on 5 matching bases. Germline-derived CDR1 and CDR2 are MNHEY and SMNVEV (reference sequence). Trimming stripped 8 bases from V and 2 bases from J, with 21 bases between. This CDR3 comprises 16 residues. The CDR3 spells CASQGSWGRENYGYTF. For the CDR3, the DNA is TGTGCCAGCCAGGGATCATGGGGCAGGGAGAACTATGGCTACACCTTC.

The chain recombines TRBV18 with TRBJ2-7, with D uncertain. The V gene's germline CDR1 is KGHSH and CDR2 LQKENI. This CDR3 is built from 12 residues. Trimming removed 1 base from V and 5 bases from J, with 6 bases in between. The CDR3 DNA sequence: TGTGCCAGCTCACCACGGCCTGACGAGCAGTACTTC. Its protein is CASSPRPDEQYF.

This clone was counted ten times or more. V usage is TRBV7-2 and J usage is TRBJ2-2; no clear D gene. CDR1 SGHTA and CDR2 FQGNSA come from the germline V gene. The ends were cut back, 5 bases at V and 4 bases at J, with 11 bases in the middle. This CDR3 spans 14 amino acids. The chain's CDR3 is CASSQELGTGELFF. In DNA, the CDR3 is TGTGCCAGCAGCCAAGAACTGGGCACCGGGGAGCTGTTTTTT.

This clone occurred a few times. V usage is TRBV30 and J usage is TRBJ2-1; 7 nucleotides match TRBD1. This CDR3 region has 15 residues. V lost 1 base to trimming and J lost 3 bases; unmatched junction nucleotides: 6. Germline V CDR1 and CDR2: GTSNPN, SVGIG (reference sequence). CDR3 nucleotides: TGTGCCTGGAGTGCTGCCGGGACAGACTACAATGAGCAGTTCTTC. Its translation: CAWSAAGTDYNEQFF.

The rearrangement uses TRBV29-1 and TRBJ2-7, with D perhaps TRBD1 or TRBD2 (6 bases each). CDR3 length: 13 residues. CDR1 SQVTM and CDR2 ANQGSEA come from the germline V gene. Trimming removed 1 base at V and 7 bases at J, with 14 bases between. The CDR3: CSVEGYLGGEQYF. Written as DNA, the CDR3 is TGCAGCGTTGAAGGATACCTAGGGGGGGAGCAGTACTTC.

The sample holds a few counts of this clone. This sequence joins TRBV27 and TRBJ1-2, with D tentatively TRBD1 (5 bases). There are 14 residues in the CDR3. The V gene's germline CDR1 is MNHEY and CDR2 SMNVEV (reference sequence). V lost 4 bases and J lost 4, with 13 bases in between. In DNA, the CDR3 is TGTGCCAGCAGTTACCGGGACTCGGGCTATGGCTACACCTTC. Translating gives CASSYRDSGYGYTF.

This clone turned up a few times. V usage is TRBV5-6 and J usage is TRBJ2-7; D gene unclear. Trimming shortened V by 4 bases and J by 3 bases, and 11 bases separated the two germline ends. The CDR3 runs to 13 residues. Germline values: CDR1 SGHDT, CDR2 YYEEEE. CDR3 amino acids: CASSKWSVYEQYF. The DNA of the CDR3 is TGTGCCAGCAGCAAATGGTCTGTCTACGAGCAGTACTTC.

This rearrangement joins TRBV9 to TRBJ1-5; D call uncertain. Germline-derived CDR1 and CDR2 are SGDLS and YYNGEE. With 0 bases removed from V and 6 bases from J, the gap between germline ends came to 7 bases. The CDR3 contains 13 residues. DNA of the CDR3: TGTGCCAGCAGCGTAGCTTTGGGTCAGCCCCAGCATTTT. Encoded protein: CASSVALGQPQHF.

This clone has only a few counts. Other DNA sequences in the sample encode the same CDR3. The CDR3 DNA reads TGCAGCGTCGCTAGCGGGGGAAGCACAGATACGCAGTATTTT. Its translation is CSVASGGSTDTQYF. The chain uses TRBV29-1 and TRBJ2-3; 10 positions match TRBD2. The V gene end was trimmed by 6 bases and the J gene end by 0 bases; junction bases not matched to a gene: 3. The CDR3 is 14 residues long. Germline V CDR1 and CDR2: SQVTM, ANQGSEA.

V gene TRBV7-2 combines with J gene TRBJ1-1, with a possible D match to TRBD1 (5 bases). The CDR3 totals 15 residues. Germline loops: CDR1 SGHTA, CDR2 FQGNSA. Trimming removed 6 bases at V and 4 bases at J, with 18 bases between. The CDR3 here is CASRVGAGSFTEAFF. The DNA of the CDR3 is TGTGCCAGCAGAGTCGGGGCCGGCTCGTTCACTGAAGCTTTCTTT.

In its sample, this clone was seen a few times. V gene TRBV29-1 combines with J gene TRBJ2-7, with D perhaps matching TRBD2 (5 bases). Trimming removed 7 bases at V and 5 bases at J, with 18 bases between. CDR3 length equals 13 residues. Germline V gene lookup returns CDR1 SQVTM and CDR2 ANQGSEA. The CDR3 loop is CSAEGRRRDEQYF. CDR3 bases: TGCAGCGCAGAAGGACGGAGGAGAGACGAGCAGTACTTC.

This clone was seen only once. V is TRBV5-1 and J is TRBJ2-5; 9 bases map to TRBD2. This CDR3 is built from 16 residues. The V and J ends lost 5 bases and 1 base, in that order; junction bases with no gene match: 9. Germline loops: CDR1 SGHRS, CDR2 YFSETQ. The CDR3 coding sequence is TGCGCCAGCAGTCCCGACCCGGGACTAGCCCAAGAGACCCAGTACTTC. It translates to CASSPDPGLAQETQYF. The full variable domain, in which reference TRBV5-1 and TRBJ2-5 provide the parts outside the CDR3, is KAGVTQTPRYLIKTRGQQVTLSCSPISGHRSVSWYQQTPGQGLQFLFEYFSETQRNKGNFPGRFSGRQFSNSRSEMNVSTLELGDSALYLCASSPDPGLAQETQYFGPGTRLLVL.

The chain uses TRBV9 and TRBJ2-1; D uncertain. V was pared by 4 bases and J by 0 bases, with 11 bases between. In germline, CDR1 is SGDLS, CDR2 YYNGEE. The CDR3 has 15 residues. The CDR3 DNA reads as TGTGCCAGCAGCCCGACACCTACCTCCTACAATGAGCAGTTCTTC. Translated: CASSPTPTSYNEQFF.

This clone was observed a few times. With a much larger clone just one base away, this may be a read error. The chain is built from TRBV5-4 and TRBJ2-3; unclear D gene. From germline, CDR1 is SGHNT and CDR2 YYREEE (reference sequence). CDR3 length: 12 residues. CDR3 protein: CASSQDTDTQYF. The DNA of the CDR3 is TGCGCCAGCAGCCAAGATACAGATACGCAGTATTTT.

This clone was seen more than once but under ten times. This chain uses TRBV2 with TRBJ2-5; the D is unclear. V gave up 4 bases and J gave up 3 bases, with 9 bases separating them. Germline assignment: CDR1 SNHLY and CDR2 FYNNEI. The CDR3 has 13 residues. CDR3 sequence: CASSGNSKETQYF. Here the CDR3 DNA reads TGTGCCAGCAGTGGAAACAGTAAAGAGACCCAGTACTTC.

The J gene is TRBJ2-3, the V gene TRBV10-3; TRBD1 agrees at 8 bases. The junction had 10 bases not matched to a gene; V was cut back by 4 bases and J by 4 bases. Germline assignment: CDR1 ENHRY and CDR2 SYGVKD. The CDR3 has 16 amino acids. The CDR3 DNA reads TGTGCCATCAGTGCTCACGTGCAGGGGGCGTCAGATACGCAGTATTTT. It is translated as CAISAHVQGASDTQYF.

The J gene is TRBJ2-3, the V gene TRBV10-1; 13 bases agree with TRBD2. Germline V gives CDR1 WNHNN, CDR2 SYGVQD (reference sequence). Trimming took 6 bases from V and 1 from J; bases not matched to a gene: 7. The CDR3 totals 17 residues. The CDR3: CASRPGLAGLCTDTQYF. CDR3 in DNA: TGCGCCAGCAGGCCGGGACTAGCGGGACTCTGCACAGATACGCAGTATTTT.

This clone was recorded a few times. The gene calls are TRBV15 and TRBJ2-5; no clear D gene. Germline assignment: CDR1 LNHNV and CDR2 YYDKDF (reference sequence). CDR3 length: 14 amino acids. Trimming stripped 0 bases from V and 5 bases from J, with 10 bases between. DNA for the CDR3: TGTGCCACCAGCAGAGATCAGGCGTCGGAGACCCAGTACTTC. This codes for CATSRDQASETQYF.

The V and J genes are TRBV7-8 and TRBJ2-7; weak D call: TRBD1 (6 bases). This CDR3 comprises 15 residues. Trimming stripped 5 bases from V and 2 bases from J, with 16 bases between. Germline CDR1 SGHVS, CDR2 FQNEAQ. CDR3 loop: CASSAMGHHTYEQYF. The CDR3 nucleotides are TGTGCCAGCAGCGCGATGGGACACCACACCTACGAGCAGTACTTC.

This clone was detected only a few times. The chain joins TRBV27 to TRBJ1-2; TRBD1 agrees at 7 bases. The V gene end was trimmed by 2 bases and the J gene end by 4 bases; junction bases not matched to a gene: 4. The CDR3 has 14 residues. Germline V gene data show CDR1 as MNHEY and CDR2 as SMNVEV (reference sequence). The CDR3 coding sequence is TGTGCCAGCAGTTTAGGGACAGCCACCTATGGCTACACCTTC. This sequence encodes CASSLGTATYGYTF.

V gene TRBV6-5 combines with J gene TRBJ2-3; TRBD2 matches at 8 bases. The trim removed 6 bases at V and 2 bases at J, leaving 7 bases unmatched. The CDR3 extends over 15 amino acids. Germline V gives CDR1 MNHEY, CDR2 SVGAGI. CDR3 protein: CASSVTGGATDTQYF. DNA of the CDR3: TGTGCCAGCAGCGTTACCGGGGGGGCCACAGATACGCAGTATTTT.

In its sample, this clone was seen a few times. This sequence joins TRBV29-1 and TRBJ1-2; D perhaps matches TRBD1 (5 bases). This CDR3 is 14 amino acids long. Germline V gene lookup returns CDR1 SQVTM and CDR2 ANQGSEA. Trimming cost V 5 bases and J 4 bases, with 17 bases left between them. The DNA of the CDR3 is TGCAGCGTTTCGCCAGGGTTCACAGGCTATGGCTACACCTTC. This translates into CSVSPGFTGYGYTF.

This clone was counted only a few times. V usage is TRBV10-3 and J usage is TRBJ2-5, with TRBD2 as a possible D gene (5 bases). Matching the DNA end better, TRBJ2-7 makes the J call doubtful. The CDR3 runs 15 residues. Germline V lookup: CDR1 ENHRY, CDR2 SYGVKD. CDR3: CAISGTLTNRYEQYF. The CDR3, as DNA: TGTGCCATCAGTGGGACTTTGACCAATAGGTACGAGCAGTACTTC.